This TCR beta chain was identified in a study of T cells in Graves' hyperthyroidism and ophthalmopathy. This clonotype is labeled as large. RNA transcripts provided the source from which TCR beta CDR3 regions were amplified. A set of HTBI primers served as the primers for a first-round RT-PCR of the TCR CDR3. TCRdb re-called the multiplex PCR reads through MiXCR, storing one row per CDR3 protein. The sample consists of about 98,000 distinct CDR3 sequences, approximately 42% of them appearing once. V dropped 5 bases and J dropped 6 bases, with 10 bases sitting between them. This CDR3 has 12 residues. The germline gives CDR1 SNHLY, CDR2 FYNNEI.

The receptor's source is a woman aged 25-40 years with Graves' hyperthyroidism. The V call is TRBV2, the J call TRBJ1-2, with a tentative D call TRBD1 (5 bases). Sequencing was carried out using peripheral blood or thyroid tissue (not recorded which). CDR3 DNA sequence: TGTGCCAGCAGTCTGGACACAAATGGCTACACCTTC. Protein product: CASSLDTNGYTF.